This T cell receptor (beta chain) was recorded in a study of human T cells and chemical hapten exposure. Noted time point: patch test 1, 2 weeks after DPC sensitization. This sample's treatment: therapeutic diphenylcyclopropenone sensitization with weekly scalp DPC. MiXCR was run by TCRdb on the RACE reads, yielding one entry per CDR3 protein. The repertoire includes 70,000 to 80,000 distinct CDR3 sequences, 32% of them detected once, and about 9.6% sits in the top ten. In germline, CDR1 is MDHEN, CDR2 SYDVKM. Trimming cost V 6 bases and J 0 bases, with 15 bases left between them. CDR3 size: 16 residues.

V is TRBV28 and J is TRBJ2-1; TRBD2 is a possible D gene (5 bases). This TCR came from a man aged 40-55 years with alopecia areata. Some clones in this sample may be carry-over from other donors' samples. The sample was whole blood, taken in connection with sensitization to the hapten diphenylcyclopropenone (DPC). CDR3 nucleotides: TGTGCCAGCAGCCCCAGCGGAAGGAGCTCCTACAATGAGCAGTTCTTC. Translated: CASSPSGRSSYNEQFF.